Listed below are T cell receptor beta chains from one sample, sequenced in a study of T cells in localized non-small cell lung cancer. Sequenced by immunoSEQ multiplex PCR; TCRdb stores in-frame clones only, minus some. The repertoire consists of about 33,000 clones, with just over 90% occurring once and the leading ten covering approximately 6.9%. This specimen was peripheral blood, taken before any cancer treatment. These TCRs come from a female donor over 55 with stage I lung adenocarcinoma. Both conserved end residues are part of each CDR3. Fields, in order: clone size, D gene, J gene, V gene, CDR3 protein, CDR3 DNA. A D gene is named only where the DNA matches it firmly. Part of the rows lack a size; the others show once, few, many or a class for expanded clones.

abundance: NA
d_gene: NA
j_gene: TRBJ1-2
v_gene: TRBV6-6
CDR3aa: CASSANGYYGYTF
CDR3nt: TGTGCCAGCAGTGCTAACGGATACTATGGCTACACCTTC

abundance: once
d_gene: NA
j_gene: TRBJ1-2
v_gene: TRBV11-2
CDR3aa: CASNEQGYYGYTF
CDR3nt: TGTGCCAGCAACGAGCAGGGATACTATGGCTACACCTTC

abundance: NA
d_gene: NA
j_gene: TRBJ2-6
v_gene: TRBV29-1
CDR3aa: CSVGEVSGANVLTF
CDR3nt: TGCAGCGTTGGGGAGGTCTCTGGGGCCAACGTCCTGACTTTC

abundance: NA
d_gene: NA
j_gene: TRBJ1-2
v_gene: TRBV6-5
CDR3aa: CASMGPSTGSYGYTF
CDR3nt: TGTGCCAGCATGGGCCCGTCCACGGGGTCCTATGGCTACACCTTC

abundance: NA
d_gene: NA
j_gene: TRBJ2-1
v_gene: TRBV4-2
CDR3aa: CASSQDRVLEQFF
CDR3nt: TGTGCCAGCAGCCAAGATCGGGTTCTAGAGCAGTTCTTC

abundance: NA
d_gene: NA
j_gene: TRBJ1-4
v_gene: TRBV6-5
CDR3aa: CATGDEDNEKLFF
CDR3nt: TGTGCCACCGGGGATGAGGACAATGAAAAACTGTTTTTT

abundance: NA
d_gene: NA
j_gene: TRBJ1-3
v_gene: TRBV28
CDR3aa: CASSFDQAYSGNTIYF
CDR3nt: TGTGCCAGCAGTTTTGACCAGGCCTACTCTGGAAACACCATATATTTT

abundance: NA
d_gene: NA
j_gene: TRBJ2-1
v_gene: TRBV7-2
CDR3aa: CASSSSQPYNEQFF
CDR3nt: TGTGCCAGCAGCTCGTCCCAGCCCTACAATGAGCAGTTCTTC

abundance: NA
d_gene: TRBD1
j_gene: TRBJ1-2
v_gene: TRBV5-4
CDR3aa: CASSLALQGARGYGYTF
CDR3nt: TGTGCCAGCAGCTTGGCCCTTCAGGGGGCGCGGGGTTATGGCTACACCTTC

abundance: NA
d_gene: NA
j_gene: TRBJ1-1
v_gene: TRBV5-1
CDR3aa: CASSLVQGGAEAFF
CDR3nt: TGCGCCAGCAGCTTGGTACAGGGAGGGGCTGAAGCTTTCTTT

abundance: NA
d_gene: TRBD1
j_gene: TRBJ1-1
v_gene: TRBV19
CDR3aa: CASSIGRGQVNTEAFF
CDR3nt: TGTGCCAGTAGTATAGGGCGGGGACAGGTGAACACTGAAGCTTTCTTT

abundance: NA
d_gene: NA
j_gene: TRBJ1-4
v_gene: TRBV19
CDR3aa: CASSARTDLNEKLFF
CDR3nt: TGTGCCAGTAGTGCACGGACCGACCTTAATGAAAAACTGTTTTTT

abundance: NA
d_gene: NA
j_gene: TRBJ1-1
v_gene: TRBV7-9
CDR3aa: CASSLSGNAGTEAFF
CDR3nt: TGTGCCAGCAGCTTATCTGGGAACGCGGGGACTGAAGCTTTCTTT

abundance: NA
d_gene: NA
j_gene: TRBJ2-3
v_gene: TRBV5-8
CDR3aa: CASSPVDTQYF
CDR3nt: TGTGCCAGCAGCCCAGTGGATACGCAGTATTTT

abundance: NA
d_gene: TRBD1
j_gene: TRBJ1-1
v_gene: TRBV6-5
CDR3aa: CASSRQGGMNTEAFF
CDR3nt: TGTGCCAGCAGTCGACAGGGGGGAATGAACACTGAAGCTTTCTTT

abundance: NA
d_gene: TRBD1
j_gene: TRBJ1-1
v_gene: TRBV6-5
CDR3aa: CASSYSTGGDTEAFF
CDR3nt: TGTGCCAGCAGTTACTCGACAGGGGGGGACACTGAAGCTTTCTTT

abundance: NA
d_gene: NA
j_gene: TRBJ1-1
v_gene: TRBV7-9
CDR3aa: CASSLVDTGRAFF
CDR3nt: TGTGCCAGCAGCTTAGTGGACACCGGGAGAGCTTTCTTT